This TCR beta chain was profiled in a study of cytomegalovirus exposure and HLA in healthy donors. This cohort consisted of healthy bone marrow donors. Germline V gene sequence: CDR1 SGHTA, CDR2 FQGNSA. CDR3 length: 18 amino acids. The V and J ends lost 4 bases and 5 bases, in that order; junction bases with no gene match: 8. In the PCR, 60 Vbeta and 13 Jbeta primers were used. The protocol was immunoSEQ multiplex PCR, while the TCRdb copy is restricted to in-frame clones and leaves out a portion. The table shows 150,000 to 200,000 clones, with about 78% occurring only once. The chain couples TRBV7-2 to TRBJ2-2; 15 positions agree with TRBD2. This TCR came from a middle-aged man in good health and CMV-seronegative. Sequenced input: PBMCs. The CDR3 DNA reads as TGTGCCAGCAGCTCCAGAGGACTAGCGGGAGGGCGAACCGGGGAGCTGTTTTTT. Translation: CASSSRGLAGGRTGELFF.